A single sample gave rise to the 32 T cell receptor beta chains below, sequenced in a study of shared clonotypes between healthy human individuals. CD45RO negativity and positive selection for CCR7 defined naive CD8 cells, a population that excluded terminally differentiated effector memory CD45RA+ cells. Sequencing used immunoSEQ multiplex PCR; TCRdb keeps in-frame clones, though not all of them. In the table there are about 2.1 million clones, around 93% of which are singletons. The sequenced sample consisted of naive CD8+ T cells from PBMCs. All receptors come from a man in his late teens or twenties in good health. Some clones in this sample may be carry-over from other donors' samples.

Regarding this clone: Distinct nucleotide sequences in the sample also encode this CDR3. V and J are TRBV7-2 and TRBJ2-7; no clear D. This CDR3 contains 12 residues. In germline, CDR1 is SGHTA, CDR2 FQGNSA. V lost 1 base, J lost 1 base, and 2 bases lay in between. The CDR3 here is CASSLESYEQYF. CDR3 in DNA: TGTGCCAGCAGCTTAGAGTCCTACGAGCAGTACTTC.

The chain recombines TRBV15 with TRBJ2-3; D call uncertain. CDR3 length: 14 amino acids. Between the trimmed V and J ends, which lost 7 bases and 6 bases, there was a span of 17 bases. Germline V gives CDR1 LNHNV, CDR2 YYDKDF (reference sequence). The CDR3 region has the DNA TGTGCCACCAACCTTCGAACTGGATCGGATACGCAGTATTTT. Translated: CATNLRTGSDTQYF.

This chain links TRBV25-1 with TRBJ2-1, with 7 bases identical to TRBD2. Germline CDR1 is MGHDK and CDR2 is SYGVNS. This CDR3 spans 15 amino acids. V gave up 5 bases and J gave up 7 bases; unmatched junction bases: 11. CDR3 DNA: TGTGCCAGCAGTAATGCGGGAGACGGATGGAATGAGCAGTTCTTC. This translates into CASSNAGDGWNEQFF.

This rearrangement joins TRBV27 to TRBJ2-3, with 10 bases that match TRBD2. The CDR3 sequence is 17 residues long. V lost 2 bases, J lost 3 bases, and 8 bases stayed unmatched. Germline CDR1 is MNHEY and CDR2 is SMNVEV (reference sequence). The chain's CDR3 is CASSLGVLAGVTDTQYF. The CDR3 DNA sequence: TGTGCCAGCAGTTTAGGGGTCCTAGCGGGAGTAACAGATACGCAGTATTTT.

The V call is TRBV5-1, the J call TRBJ2-1; 10 positions agree with TRBD2. The CDR3 sequence is 15 residues long. Germline-derived CDR1 and CDR2 are SGHRS and YFSETQ. The junction had 3 bases not matched to a gene; V was cut back by 3 bases and J by 3 bases. The CDR3 nucleotides read TGCGCCAGCAGCTCGGTAGCGGGAGGCTACAATGAGCAGTTCTTC. It translates to CASSSVAGGYNEQFF.

This clone was observed a handful of times. The rearrangement uses TRBV5-1 and TRBJ1-1; D remains unclear. The CDR3 is 16 amino acids. V shed 5 bases and J shed 0 bases, with 17 bases lying between them. The germline V gene has CDR1 SGHRS and CDR2 YFSETQ. CDR3 residues: CASSPDRTDLNTEAFF. DNA of the CDR3: TGCGCCAGCAGTCCCGATCGGACGGATCTGAACACTGAAGCTTTCTTT.

As to this clone: Other DNA sequences within the sample encode an identical CDR3. The genes are TRBV2 and TRBJ2-7; D possibly corresponds to TRBD1 (5 bases). The CDR3 totals 10 residues. The V gene lost 8 bases and the J gene lost 5 bases, with 7 bases spanning the gap. Germline values: CDR1 SNHLY, CDR2 FYNNEI. CDR3 nucleotide sequence: TGTGCCAGCGGCAGGGACGAGCAGTACTTC. Residues: CASGRDEQYF. Together with reference TRBV2 and TRBJ2-7, the CDR3 gives the full variable domain: EPEVTQTPSHQVTQMGQEVILRCVPISNHLYFYWYRQILGQKVEFLVSFYNNEISEKSEIFDDQFSVERPDGSNFTLKIRSTKLEDSAMYFCASGRDEQYFGPGTRLTVT.

This rearrangement joins TRBV19 to TRBJ2-7, with D hard to call. In germline, CDR1 is LNHDA, CDR2 SQIVND (reference sequence). V was shortened by 6 bases and J by 3 bases, with 12 bases between the two germline ends. The CDR3 extends over 13 amino acids. The CDR3 sequence: CASSPQENYEQYF. For the CDR3, the DNA is TGTGCCAGTAGCCCGCAGGAAAACTACGAGCAGTACTTC.

The DNA of the CDR3 is TGTGCCAGCAGCCCTCGGGACAGCCAGAGAAGGGGCTACACCTTC. It encodes CASSPRDSQRRGYTF. This chain uses TRBV7-6 with TRBJ1-2, with 7 bases that match TRBD1. Unmatched junction bases numbered 14, after V lost 5 bases and J lost 8 bases. The length of the CDR3 is 15 residues. Germline V gives CDR1 SGHVS, CDR2 FNYEAQ.

This sequence joins TRBV18 and TRBJ2-2, with a tentative D call TRBD1 (6 bases). From germline, CDR1 is KGHSH and CDR2 LQKENI. This CDR3 comprises 16 residues. V was trimmed by 0 bases and J by 2 bases, leaving 10 bases between them. CDR3 loop: CASSPPAQGNTGELFF. The DNA for the CDR3 is TGTGCCAGCTCACCACCTGCACAGGGCAACACCGGGGAGCTGTTTTTT.

The chain uses TRBV11-2 and TRBJ2-2, with TRBD2 matching 16 bases. This CDR3 region has 17 residues. CDR1 and CDR2 from the germline V gene are SGHAT and FQNNGV. J gave up 6 bases and V 3 bases, and 4 bases lay outside the gene matches. CDR3 amino acids: CASSFPGLAGGAGELFF. CDR3 sequence (DNA): TGTGCCAGCAGCTTTCCGGGACTAGCGGGAGGGGCCGGGGAGCTGTTTTTT.

Remarks on this clone: This may be a read error, as it is one base from a much larger clone. This chain joins TRBV13 and TRBJ2-7; no reliable D call. The germline V gene encodes CDR1 PRHDT and CDR2 FYEKMQ (reference sequence). V lost 2 bases to trimming and J lost 0 bases, with 5 bases between them. The CDR3 has 13 residues. CDR3: CASSLSDSYEQYF. Written as DNA, the CDR3 is TGTGCCAGCAGCTTATCGGACTCCTACGAGCAGTACTTC.

The CDR3 sequence is CASSVGTRNTEAFF. CDR3 bases: TGTGCCAGCAGCGTTGGGACAAGGAACACTGAAGCTTTCTTT. The chain couples TRBV9 to TRBJ1-1; perhaps TRBD1 as D (6 bases). V lost 2 bases and J lost 1, with 9 bases in between. The germline gives CDR1 SGDLS, CDR2 YYNGEE. This CDR3 has 14 residues.

The chain recombines TRBV7-9 with TRBJ1-3; TRBD1 might be the D (5 bases). The CDR3 length is 14 residues. V was cut by 0 bases and J by 4 bases, with 7 bases left in between. CDR1 and CDR2 (germline): SEHNR, FQNEAQ (reference sequence). DNA of the CDR3: TGTGCCAGCAGCTTAGCGGGGGACGGAAACACCATATATTTT. It translates to CASSLAGDGNTIYF.

This rearrangement joins TRBV1 to TRBJ2-2; the table gives TRBD2 as D, unverified against the DNA. TRBV1 is a pseudogene. There are 20 residues in the CDR3. In nucleotides, the CDR3 is TGCACCAGCAGCCAAGTTTTGAGCTGTAGGGGAGGTCATTCTCCCGGGGAGCTGTTTTTT. It specifies CTSSQVLSCRGGHSPGELFF.

The chain uses TRBV29-1 and TRBJ2-7; possibly TRBD1 for D (6 bases). The CDR3 runs to 12 residues. V was trimmed by 4 bases and J by 6 bases, leaving 13 bases between them. The germline CDR1 and CDR2 sequences are SQVTM and ANQGSEA. CDR3 loop: CSVAGKGGEQYF. For the CDR3, the DNA is TGCAGCGTTGCCGGGAAAGGGGGCGAGCAGTACTTC.

This sequence joins TRBV11-1 and TRBJ2-1; D perhaps matches TRBD1 (5 bases). This CDR3 has 12 amino acids. Trimming shortened V by 5 bases and J by 12 bases, and 14 bases separated the two germline ends. Germline V gene sequence: CDR1 SGHAT, CDR2 FQDESV (reference sequence). In DNA form, the CDR3 reads TGTGCCAGCAGCAACCGACAGATAGGGCAGTTCTTC. Its protein is CASSNRQIGQFF.

The chain has TRBV10-3 and TRBJ2-7; 8 positions agree with TRBD1. Germline CDR1 ENHRY, CDR2 SYGVKD. V was clipped by 6 bases and J by 7 bases; unmatched bases: 5. The CDR3 contains 12 residues. The CDR3 reads CAIRETGAEQYF. The CDR3 nucleotides read TGTGCCATCAGGGAGACAGGGGCAGAGCAGTACTTC.

The rearrangement uses TRBV27 and TRBJ2-1, with 15 bases fitting TRBD2. Trimming cost V 5 bases and J 4 bases; bases outside gene matches: 6. The CDR3 contains 17 residues. CDR1 is MNHEY, CDR2 SMNVEV, per germline (reference sequence). The CDR3 sequence is CASSGTSGRLPYNEQFF. The CDR3 region has the DNA TGTGCCAGCAGTGGGACTAGCGGGAGGTTACCATACAATGAGCAGTTCTTC.

The rearrangement links TRBV7-6 to TRBJ2-1; D remains ambiguous. Germline CDR1 and CDR2: SGHVS and FNYEAQ. V dropped 4 bases and J dropped 6 bases, with 4 bases sitting between them. This CDR3 has 11 residues. The CDR3 reads CASSSLNEQFF. The CDR3 DNA sequence: TGTGCCAGCAGCTCGCTCAATGAGCAGTTCTTC.

This clone appeared a single time. The V and J genes are TRBV27 and TRBJ2-1; 7 positions match TRBD2. Unmatched junction bases numbered 3, after V lost 5 bases and J lost 2 bases. The CDR3 covers 14 residues. Germline CDR1 and CDR2: MNHEY and SMNVEV (reference sequence). This chain's CDR3 is CASSLGTTYNEQFF. The CDR3 DNA sequence: TGTGCCAGCAGTCTGGGGACTACCTACAATGAGCAGTTCTTC.

Only one count was recorded for this clone. The rearrangement links TRBV15 to TRBJ1-5; tentative D call: TRBD1 (6 bases). This CDR3 comprises 18 residues. Trimming took off 0 bases at V and 2 bases at J, with 17 bases between the two ends. Germline V CDR1 and CDR2: LNHNV, YYDKDF (reference sequence). CDR3 loop: CATSRDLGGAFGNQPQHF. The CDR3 DNA follows: TGTGCCACCAGCAGAGATCTGGGGGGGGCTTTTGGCAATCAGCCCCAGCATTTT.

This chain links TRBV9 with TRBJ2-7; D possibly corresponds to TRBD1 (6 bases). Germline CDR1 is SGDLS and CDR2 is YYNGEE. V dropped 3 bases and J dropped 3 bases, with 16 bases sitting between them. The CDR3 covers 15 residues. In DNA form, the CDR3 reads TGTGCCAGCAGCGCCACCCCAGACAGGATCTACGAGCAGTACTTC. Translating gives CASSATPDRIYEQYF.

This clone was seen only once. This chain uses TRBV27 with TRBJ2-6; TRBD1 agrees at 7 bases. With V trimmed by 4 bases and J by 2 bases, 2 bases remained unmatched. Germline CDR1 is MNHEY and CDR2 is SMNVEV (reference sequence). The CDR3 loop spans 15 amino acids. CDR3 loop: CASSSQGTGANVLTF. CDR3 bases: TGTGCCAGCAGTTCACAGGGGACTGGGGCCAACGTCCTGACTTTC.

V is TRBV30 and J is TRBJ2-7, with TRBD1 identical over 10 bases. With 0 bases clipped from V and 3 bases from J, the junction kept 2 bases outside the gene matches. The CDR3 spans 14 residues. Germline CDR1 reads GTSNPN; CDR2 reads SVGIG (reference sequence). The DNA for the CDR3 is TGTGCCTGGAGTGTACGGGACAGGGGCTACGAGCAGTACTTC. It is translated as CAWSVRDRGYEQYF.

J is TRBJ2-2 and V is TRBV29-1, with D perhaps matching TRBD2 (5 bases). V was pared by 8 bases and J by 4 bases, with 11 bases between. This CDR3 is 12 amino acids long. Germline V gene lookup returns CDR1 SQVTM and CDR2 ANQGSEA. CDR3 in amino acids: CSLRALTGELFF. The CDR3 DNA sequence: TGCAGCCTGAGGGCGCTCACCGGGGAGCTGTTTTTT.

This chain joins TRBV28 and TRBJ2-5; D possibly corresponds to TRBD1 (6 bases). Germline V gene sequence: CDR1 MDHEN, CDR2 SYDVKM. V was cut by 5 bases and J by 1 base, with 11 bases left in between. The CDR3 covers 14 residues. The CDR3 region is CASSQDRPQETQYF. The CDR3 nucleotides are TGTGCCAGCAGTCAGGACAGACCCCAAGAGACCCAGTACTTC.

This clone came up once. Additional DNA sequences in this sample encode the identical CDR3. The chain carries TRBV4-3 and TRBJ2-5; TRBD1 matches 7 bases. The CDR3 extends over 13 amino acids. From germline, CDR1 is LGHNA and CDR2 YSLEER. V dropped 3 bases and J dropped 4; count of bases not matched to a gene: 2. The CDR3 nucleotides are TGCGCCAGCAGCCAGGGACAGAGAGAGACCCAGTACTTC. Residues: CASSQGQRETQYF.

Details on this clone: Other DNA sequences within the sample encode an identical CDR3. This rearrangement joins TRBV15 to TRBJ2-7, with D hard to call. This CDR3 region has 11 residues. The germline V gene encodes CDR1 LNHNV and CDR2 YYDKDF (reference sequence). V lost 1 base and J lost 4, with 2 bases in between. The CDR3 DNA is TGTGCCACCAGCAGAGGGTACGAGCAGTACTTC. It encodes CATSRGYEQYF.

The chain links TRBV19 to TRBJ2-2; 8 bases align to TRBD1. V was clipped by 6 bases and J by 5 bases; unmatched bases: 11. The CDR3 sequence is 16 residues long. CDR1 LNHDA and CDR2 SQIVND come from the germline V gene (reference sequence). CDR3 protein: CASSPRQGRKTGELFF. The CDR3 coding sequence is TGTGCCAGTAGCCCCCGACAGGGGAGGAAGACCGGGGAGCTGTTTTTT.

This clone was counted once. V gene TRBV4-1 combines with J gene TRBJ1-3; the D is unclear. From germline, CDR1 is MGHRA and CDR2 YSYEKL. This CDR3 contains 16 residues. The ends were cut back, 0 bases at V and 3 bases at J, with 12 bases in the middle. The CDR3 region has the DNA TGCGCCAGCAGCCAAGATTTCGCCTCTGGTGGAAACACCATATATTTT. This sequence encodes CASSQDFASGGNTIYF.

This sequence joins TRBV7-8 and TRBJ1-1; no definite D call. This CDR3 region has 16 residues. Germline V gene sequence: CDR1 SGHVS, CDR2 FQNEAQ. V was trimmed by 1 base and J by 0 bases, leaving 12 bases between them. In nucleotides, the CDR3 is TGTGCCAGCAGCTTAGGGACGGGGAGCGTGAACACTGAAGCTTTCTTT. It yields the protein CASSLGTGSVNTEAFF. The full variable domain, its missing parts supplied by reference TRBV7-8 and TRBJ1-1, is GAGVSQSPRYKVAKRGQDVALRCDPISGHVSLFWYQQALGQGPEFLTYFQNEAQLDKSGLPSDRFFAERPEGSVSTLKIQRTQQEDSAVYLCASSLGTGSVNTEAFFGQGTRLTVV.